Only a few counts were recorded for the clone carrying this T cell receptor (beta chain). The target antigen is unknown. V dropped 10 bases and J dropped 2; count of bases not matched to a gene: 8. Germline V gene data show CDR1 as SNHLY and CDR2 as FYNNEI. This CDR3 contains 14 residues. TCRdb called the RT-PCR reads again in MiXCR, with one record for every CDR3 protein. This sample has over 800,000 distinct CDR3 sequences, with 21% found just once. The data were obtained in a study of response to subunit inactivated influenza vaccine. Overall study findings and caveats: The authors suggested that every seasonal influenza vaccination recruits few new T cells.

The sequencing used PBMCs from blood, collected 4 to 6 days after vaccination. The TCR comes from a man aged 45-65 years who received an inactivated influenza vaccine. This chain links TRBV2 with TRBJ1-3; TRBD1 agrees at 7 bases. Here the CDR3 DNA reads TGTGCCACCATAGTAGGGACAGCTGGAAACACCATATATTTT. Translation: CATIVGTAGNTIYF.